The 20 T cell receptor beta chains given below trace back to one sample, sequenced in a study of blood T cell repertoires in COVID-19. Some clones are missing from TCRdb's copy, which holds only in-frame ones; the method was immunoSEQ multiplex PCR. The sample has about 110,000 clones, 70% to 90% seen once. The specimen sequenced was peripheral blood. These receptors were collected from a man aged 45-65 years with active or convalescent COVID-19.

This rearrangement joins TRBV10-3 to TRBJ2-2; D is ambiguous. Germline V gene lookup returns CDR1 ENHRY and CDR2 SYGVKD. Trimming left V 0 bases short and J 3 bases short, with 5 bases between. The CDR3 sequence is 14 residues long. CDR3 nucleotide sequence: TGTGCCATCAGTGAGTCATACTACACCGGGGAGCTGTTTTTT. The encoded protein is CAISESYYTGELFF.

The chain employs TRBV27 and TRBJ2-3; 11 bases line up with TRBD2. This CDR3 has 14 amino acids. Trimming removed 6 bases from V and 8 bases from J; junction bases left unmatched: 7. CDR1 is MNHEY, CDR2 SMNVEV, per germline (reference sequence). CDR3 sequence: CASRLLAGEGTQYF. Written as DNA, the CDR3 is TGTGCCAGCAGGCTACTAGCGGGAGAAGGTACGCAGTATTTT.

V gene TRBV21-1 combines with J gene TRBJ2-3; TRBD2 is the table's D call and was not checked against the DNA. TRBV21-1 is termed a pseudogene. This CDR3 has 16 amino acids. The CDR3 sequence is CASSKVVAGGPDTQYF. DNA for the CDR3: TGTGCCAGCAGCAAAGTAGTGGCGGGAGGGCCAGATACGCAGTATTTT.

V and J are TRBV6-1 and TRBJ2-5, with D unclear. V shed 1 base and J shed 2 bases, with 8 bases lying between them. This CDR3 has 14 residues. Germline CDR1 is MNHNS and CDR2 is SASEGT. The CDR3 here is CASSEGGWQETQYF. As DNA, the CDR3 is TGTGCCAGCAGTGAAGGCGGCTGGCAAGAGACCCAGTACTTC.

The V call is TRBV30, the J call TRBJ2-1; the match to TRBD2 covers 10 bases. Germline V gene lookup returns CDR1 GTSNPN and CDR2 SVGIG (reference sequence). The trim removed 2 bases at V and 4 bases at J, leaving 5 bases unmatched. The CDR3 has 15 amino acids. The DNA for the CDR3 is TGTGCCTGGAGTACTAGCGGGGCTAGTTACAATGAGCAGTTCTTC. It specifies CAWSTSGASYNEQFF.

The chain is built from TRBV18 and TRBJ1-3; possibly TRBD1 for D (6 bases). CDR3 length: 15 residues. The ends were cut back, 0 bases at V and 3 bases at J, with 9 bases in the middle. Germline values: CDR1 KGHSH, CDR2 LQKENI. This CDR3 reads CASSPPGQFGNTIYF. As DNA, the CDR3 is TGTGCCAGCTCACCACCAGGACAGTTTGGAAACACCATATATTTT.

The V and J genes are TRBV15 and TRBJ2-1; D perhaps matches TRBD2 (5 bases). The CDR3 has 17 residues. Germline V gives CDR1 LNHNV, CDR2 YYDKDF (reference sequence). Trimming shortened V by 0 bases and J by 2 bases, and 14 bases separated the two germline ends. In nucleotides, the CDR3 is TGTGCCACCAGCAGAGAGGATAGAGGGAAGCCCTACAATGAGCAGTTCTTC. As protein: CATSREDRGKPYNEQFF.

This chain connects TRBV29-1 to TRBJ2-3; 10 bases align to TRBD2. The CDR3 has 15 residues. Germline lookup yields CDR1 SQVTM and CDR2 ANQGSEA. V lost 4 bases, J lost 5 bases, and 9 bases stayed unmatched. CDR3 sequence reads: CSVGATSGMIDTQYF. The DNA for the CDR3 is TGCAGCGTTGGGGCTACTAGCGGGATGATAGATACGCAGTATTTT.

The gene calls are TRBV5-1 and TRBJ1-1; TRBD1 might be the D (5 bases). Per the germline V gene, CDR1 is SGHRS and CDR2 is YFSETQ. Trimming cost V 2 bases and J 8 bases, with 13 bases left between them. The CDR3 is made up of 13 amino acids. For the CDR3, the DNA is TGCGCCAGCAGCTTTGCGCAGACAGCCGAAGCTTTCTTT. Its protein is CASSFAQTAEAFF.

The chain links TRBV20-1 to TRBJ1-1; D not certain. The V end lost 4 bases, the J end lost 8 bases, and 8 bases lay between the germline ends. This CDR3 comprises 10 residues. Germline assignment: CDR1 DFQATT and CDR2 SNEGSKA (reference sequence). CDR3 nucleotide sequence: TGCAGTGCTATGGAGGGCGAAGCTTTCTTT. Translation: CSAMEGEAFF.

This clone is a singleton in its sample. V and J are TRBV15 and TRBJ2-3, with 9 bases fitting TRBD2. The V gene end was trimmed by 4 bases and the J gene end by 5 bases; junction bases not matched to a gene: 10. CDR1 LNHNV and CDR2 YYDKDF come from the germline V gene (reference sequence). The CDR3 extends over 16 amino acids. The CDR3 DNA sequence: TGTGCCACCAGCAATGCCCTAGCGGGGAGGGAAGATACGCAGTATTTT. Protein: CATSNALAGREDTQYF.

The chain couples TRBV5-1 to TRBJ2-1; D not certain. The CDR3 spans 17 residues. V lost 1 base and J 5 bases, leaving 19 bases between the germline ends. CDR1 is SGHRS and CDR2 is YFSETQ in the germline V gene. CDR3 residues: CASSLKVSTHAHNEQFF. DNA for the CDR3: TGCGCCAGCAGCTTGAAAGTCTCGACTCACGCCCACAATGAGCAGTTCTTC.

The CDR3 DNA sequence: TGTGCCAGCAGCTTGGGCGGGAGAAGTTACGAGCAGTACTTC. Translating gives CASSLGGRSYEQYF. The rearrangement uses TRBV5-6 and TRBJ2-7, with TRBD2 matching 7 bases. V shed 0 bases, J shed 4 bases, and the junction held 4 bases outside the gene matches. This CDR3 has 14 residues. From germline, CDR1 is SGHDT and CDR2 YYEEEE.

V is TRBV7-2 and J is TRBJ2-1; D is possibly TRBD1 (6 bases). CDR1 and CDR2 from the germline V gene are SGHTA and FQGNSA. The CDR3 extends over 13 amino acids. The V end was cut by 6 bases, the J end by 6 bases, with 12 bases between. The CDR3 nucleotides are TGTGCCAGCAGGCCACAGGGTCGCAATGAGCAGTTCTTC. Its translation: CASRPQGRNEQFF. The variable domain in full, completed from reference TRBV7-2 and TRBJ2-1, reads GAGVSQSPSNKVTEKGKDVELRCDPISGHTALYWYRQSLGQGLEFLIYFQGNSAPDKSGLPSDRFSAERTGGSVSTLTIQRTQQEDSAVYLCASRPQGRNEQFFGPGTRLTVL.

The chain recombines TRBV11-2 with TRBJ2-1; D ambiguous. CDR3 length: 12 residues. V gave up 4 bases and J gave up 4 bases, with 5 bases separating them. CDR1 and CDR2 (germline): SGHAT, FQNNGV. The CDR3 here is CASSSYYNEQFF. CDR3 in DNA: TGTGCCAGCAGCTCCTATTACAATGAGCAGTTCTTC.

V and J are TRBV19 and TRBJ2-5; 7 bases are a match to TRBD1. The V and J ends lost 4 bases and 0 bases, in that order; junction bases with no gene match: 8. This CDR3 spans 16 amino acids. Germline V gene sequence: CDR1 LNHDA, CDR2 SQIVND (reference sequence). CDR3 DNA: TGTGCCAGTAGTACAAGGACAGGCTGGTACCAAGAGACCCAGTACTTC. Amino acid sequence: CASSTRTGWYQETQYF.

This clone was seen a single time. The V and J genes are TRBV6-2 or TRBV6-3 and TRBJ2-4; D possibly corresponds to TRBD1 (6 bases). The CDR3 covers 14 residues. Germline assignment: CDR1 MNHEY and CDR2 SVGEGT. Trimming shortened V by 5 bases and J by 1 base, and 9 bases separated the two germline ends. The CDR3 coding sequence is TGTGCCAGCAGTCCCGACAGGGCCAAAAACATTCAGTACTTC. Its translation is CASSPDRAKNIQYF.

The chain is built from TRBV21-1 and TRBJ1-1; TRBD1 reflects the table's D call only, with no check against the DNA. TRBV21-1 is annotated as a pseudogene. The CDR3 has 18 amino acids. The CDR3: CASSKGRGQGALNTEAFF. The CDR3 DNA follows: TGTGCCAGCAGCAAAGGTCGGGGACAGGGGGCCTTGAACACTGAAGCTTTCTTT.

The chain is built from TRBV5-1 and TRBJ1-2, with D tentatively TRBD1 (5 bases). V lost 0 bases to trimming and J lost 4 bases, with 16 bases between them. The CDR3 has 16 residues. Germline lookup yields CDR1 SGHRS and CDR2 YFSETQ. The CDR3 coding sequence is TGCGCCAGCAGCTTGGCTGGGGGGGATCTTAGCTATGGCTACACCTTC. Its protein is CASSLAGGDLSYGYTF.

The rearrangement joins TRBV5-5 to TRBJ1-2; 7 bases fit TRBD1. With V trimmed by 0 bases and J by 6 bases, 8 bases remained unmatched. Germline CDR1 reads SGHKS; CDR2 reads YYEKEE (reference sequence). This CDR3 region has 15 residues. The CDR3 DNA follows: TGTGCCAGCAGCTTGGAAGGGGGCCCAAGCCATGGCTACACCTTC. This gives the protein CASSLEGGPSHGYTF.